The rows below give T cell receptor beta chains drawn from one sample of a study of cytomegalovirus exposure and HLA in healthy donors. The repertoire was sequenced with immunoSEQ multiplex PCR; TCRdb's copy has only in-frame clones and lacks some. The table for this sample gives about 130,000 clones. Sequencing was carried out using PBMCs. The receptors originated from a woman in her sixties or seventies in good health and CMV-seronegative. The CDR3 runs from the conserved cysteine through the conserved F or W. A D gene is named only where the DNA matches it firmly.

J | length | D | V | DNA | CDR3
TRBJ1-6 | 16 | TRBD1 | TRBV6-5 | TGTGCCAGCAGTTACTCCGGGGACAGGGTGGGTTCACCCCTCCACTTT | CASSYSGDRVGSPLHF
TRBJ2-6 | 16 | TRBD1 | TRBV28 | TGTGCCAGCAGTTGGGACAGGGTAACTGGGGCCAACGTCCTGACTTTC | CASSWDRVTGANVLTF
TRBJ2-1 | 15 | TRBD2 | TRBV5-5 | TGTGCCAGCAGTTCGAGCGGGAGTTCCTACAATGAGCAGTTCTTC | CASSSSGSSYNEQFF
TRBJ2-3 | 16 | TRBD1 | TRBV5-6 | TGTGCCAGCACCCCACAAGCAGGACAGGGAGTAGATACGCAGTATTTT | CASTPQAGQGVDTQYF
TRBJ1-2 | 14 | TRBD1 | TRBV19 | TGTGCCAGTAGTTACGGACAGGGGGTGTATGGCTACACCTTC | CASSYGQGVYGYTF
TRBJ2-2 | 14 | - | TRBV2 | TGTGCCAGCAGTGAAGCGCTTCGGACCGGGGAGCTGTTTTTT | CASSEALRTGELFF
TRBJ2-3 | 14 | TRBD1 | TRBV7-6 | TGTGCCAGCATGGGACAGGGCTGGACAGATACGCAGTATTTT | CASMGQGWTDTQYF
TRBJ1-1 | 14 | TRBD1 | TRBV5-1 | TGCGCCAGCTCAGGGGGCGCGGGGGGGACTGAAGCTTTCTTT | CASSGGAGGTEAFF
TRBJ2-5 | 14 | TRBD2 | TRBV9 | TGTGCCAGCAGTGCAAGAGTCCTAGCGGGAGAGCAGTACTTC | CASSARVLAGEQYF
TRBJ2-2 | 14 | TRBD2 | TRBV28 | TGTGCCAGCAGTTTTCCGCGGGGGACTGGGGAGCTGTTTTTT | CASSFPRGTGELFF
TRBJ2-1 | 17 | TRBD2 | TRBV5-1 | TGCGCCAGCAGCTTGGCCCGAGGCGGGAGGTCCTACAATGAGCAGTTCTTC | CASSLARGGRSYNEQFF
TRBJ2-2 | 15 | TRBD2 | TRBV6-1 | TGTGCCAGCAGGAGGACTAGCGGGGAAACCGGGGAGCTGTTTTTT | CASRRTSGETGELFF
TRBJ1-5 | 19 | TRBD1 | TRBV7-9 | TGTGCCAGCAGCTTATTCTCAAGGGGACAGGGGTATAGCAATCAGCCCCAGCATTTT | CASSLFSRGQGYSNQPQHF
TRBJ2-3 | 19 | TRBD2 | TRBV6-7 | TGTGCCAGCAGGGAGGGACTAGCGGGGGGCCCCCCATTCACAGATACGCAGTATTTT | CASREGLAGGPPFTDTQYF
TRBJ1-2 | 17 | TRBD1 | TRBV5-4 | TGTGCCAGCAGCAGAGATCAACAGGGGGGGTGGGGCTATGGCTACACCTTC | CASSRDQQGGWGYGYTF
TRBJ2-6 | 16 | - | TRBV2 | TGTGCCAGCAGTGACAGTCAGGTTTCTGGGGCCAACGTCCTGACTTTC | CASSDSQVSGANVLTF
TRBJ1-5 | 17 | - | TRBV15 | TGTGCCACCAGCAGAGATAAACTAGGGGGAACGGGTCAGCCCCAGCATTTT | CATSRDKLGGTGQPQHF
TRBJ1-5 | 15 | TRBD1 | TRBV5-8 | TGTGCCAGCAGCTCGACCGGGACAGGGTTTCAGCCCCAGCATTTT | CASSSTGTGFQPQHF
TRBJ1-1 | 15 | - | TRBV6-6 | TGTGCCAGCAGTCCAAGGACAGTCATGAACACTGAAGCTTTCTTT | CASSPRTVMNTEAFF
TRBJ2-2 | 16 | TRBD1 | TRBV7-8 | TGTGCCAGCAGCTTATTGGGACAGGGGGACGGCGGGGAGCTGTTTTTT | CASSLLGQGDGGELFF
TRBJ2-3 | 15 | - | TRBV5-1 | TGCGCCAGCAGCTTGGGGCAGGGTCGGACAGATACGCAGTATTTT | CASSLGQGRTDTQYF
TRBJ2-2 | 19 | - | TRBV21-1 | TGTGCCAGCAGCAAAGTGAGGACAGGGGGCAACGCGAACACCGGGGAGCTGTTTTTT | CASSKVRTGGNANTGELFF
TRBJ1-1 | 16 | - | TRBV5-1 | TGCGCCAGCAGCTTGGTCGGCCAGCCGGGGGGGACTGAAGCTTTCTTT | CASSLVGQPGGTEAFF
TRBJ1-5 | 12 | TRBD1 | TRBV14 | TGTGCCAGCAGCCCTGACAGGGGCCCCCAGCATTTT | CASSPDRGPQHF
TRBJ1-5 | 13 | - | TRBV18 | TGTGCCAGCTCACCACGAGCGGATGAGCCCCAGCATTTT | CASSPRADEPQHF
TRBJ1-1 | 16 | TRBD1 | TRBV19 | TGTGCCAGTAGTGTCCTGACACAGGGGCTGGGCACTGAAGCTTTCTTT | CASSVLTQGLGTEAFF
TRBJ1-2 | 15 | - | TRBV10-2 | TGCGCCAGCAGTGAGTCGACAGGTCCCGTGCGGGGCTACACCTTC | CASSESTGPVRGYTF
TRBJ1-3 | 15 | - | TRBV6-1 | TGTGCCAGCAGTCGCACTGGAGGGCAGGGAAACACCATATATTTT | CASSRTGGQGNTIYF
TRBJ2-1 | 16 | TRBD2 | TRBV7-3 | TGTGCCAGCAGCTCTAAAGGGACTAGCGGGACCAATGAGCAGTTCTTC | CASSSKGTSGTNEQFF
TRBJ2-1 | 16 | TRBD1 | TRBV5-5 | TGTGCCAGCAGCCCACGGACAGGCGATTCCTACAATGAGCAGTTCTTC | CASSPRTGDSYNEQFF
TRBJ1-2 | 13 | - | TRBV7-9 | TGTGCCAGCAGCGAAGACAGCCTCTATGGCTACACCTTC | CASSEDSLYGYTF
TRBJ1-3 | 15 | TRBD1 | TRBV7-3 | TGTGCCAGCAGCTTAAAAGGGGGCATTGGAAACACCATATATTTT | CASSLKGGIGNTIYF
TRBJ2-7 | 13 | TRBD2 | TRBV29-1 | TGCAGCGTGGGTAGCGGGAGCGCCTACGAGCAGTACTTC | CSVGSGSAYEQYF
TRBJ2-7 | 12 | - | TRBV29-1 | TGCAGCGGTGAAGTAGAGGGATACGAGCAGTACTTC | CSGEVEGYEQYF
TRBJ1-5 | 16 | TRBD1 | TRBV18 | TGTGCCAGCTCAAATGACAGGGCCTATAGCAATCAGCCCCAGCATTTT | CASSNDRAYSNQPQHF
TRBJ2-7 | 16 | TRBD2 | TRBV2 | TGTGCCAGCAGGGGATCAAGCGGGAGCGGGTCCTACGAGCAGTACTTC | CASRGSSGSGSYEQYF
TRBJ2-3 | 15 | TRBD1 | TRBV7-2 | TGTGCCAGCAGCTTAGCAGGGGGCAGTACAGATACGCAGTATTTT | CASSLAGGSTDTQYF
TRBJ1-2 | 14 | - | TRBV6-1 | TGTGCCAGCTCCAAGGCGCTAGCTAACTATGGCTACACCTTC | CASSKALANYGYTF
TRBJ1-5 | 14 | TRBD1 | TRBV2 | TGTGCCAGCAGTGGAAGACAGGGAGGCCAGCCCCAGCATTTT | CASSGRQGGQPQHF
TRBJ2-3 | 15 | - | TRBV4-2 | TGTGCCAGCAGCCAAGCTTACGGGATCACAGATACGCAGTATTTT | CASSQAYGITDTQYF